This is a list of T cell receptor beta chains from one sample in a study of T cells expressing NK-cell markers. TCRdb re-analyzed the 5' RACE reads; it lists each CDR3 protein once, without DNA. Its clone listing holds 350,000 to 450,000 distinct CDR3 sequences. Specimen: blood T cells: a sorted CD56 or NKG2C T cell subset, CD4+ or CD8+ T cells, or bulk PBMC T cells (not recorded which). These receptors all stem from a man aged 18-69 years in good health. CDR3s include the opening cysteine and the closing phenylalanine or tryptophan.

CDR3	V	J
CASTDVRTGELFF	TRBV14	TRBJ2-2
CSVGLVQGAHEQYF	TRBV29-1	TRBJ2-7
CASRSGTGNEQYF	TRBV6-6	TRBJ2-7
CASSVLPGLQETQYF	TRBV9	TRBJ2-5
CASSPSGGESYEQYF	TRBV7-2	TRBJ2-7
CASSSIRTGSSYNEQFF	TRBV7-6	TRBJ2-1
CASSRRGGAAGDEQFF	TRBV7-6	TRBJ2-1
CASSDGLSAPLHF	TRBV6-1	TRBJ1-6
CASSLGALAGLHYEQYF	TRBV7-2	TRBJ2-7
CASSLVGALKNTGELFF	TRBV5-6	TRBJ2-2
CSAALEGHTEAFF	TRBV20-1	TRBJ1-1
CATSGTGDEKLFF	TRBV6-1	TRBJ1-4
CASTLHGNGELFF	TRBV12-3/TRBV12-4	TRBJ2-2
CASRYRVEAKNIQYF	TRBV2	TRBJ2-4
CASSRPRAYTDTQYF	TRBV7-9	TRBJ2-3
CASSLVRGGTEAFF	TRBV11-2	TRBJ1-1
CASSTPRAREKFF	TRBV6-1	TRBJ2-1
CASSSRGTGANVLTF	TRBV6-5	TRBJ2-6
CASSDHRGWISGGYTF	TRBV6-4	TRBJ1-2
CASSKKGTGYTGELFF	TRBV6-1	TRBJ2-2
CASSETDRGRPYNEQFF	TRBV25-1	TRBJ2-1
CASSPYSGALKSPLHF	TRBV7-2	TRBJ1-6
CASSVAAGEKLFF	TRBV7-3	TRBJ1-4
CASSGGSDEQFF	TRBV25-1	TRBJ2-1
CSARQGTARGYTF	TRBV20-1	TRBJ1-2
CASSRDTGLYEQYF	TRBV5-1	TRBJ2-7
CASSFGDSGRNEQFF	TRBV5-1	TRBJ2-1
CATSDQAGPETDTQYF	TRBV24-1	TRBJ2-3
CASSRREFTEAFF	TRBV6-2/TRBV6-3	TRBJ1-1
CASQSSQTSGDTQYF	TRBV7-2	TRBJ2-3
CASTPYRGGVTEETQYF	TRBV12-3/TRBV12-4	TRBJ2-5
CASSLVRDRNTDTQYF	TRBV7-6	TRBJ2-3
CASILTRGGEQFF	TRBV7-2	TRBJ2-1
CASSSSNEQFF	TRBV6-5	TRBJ2-1
CASRIRDPGTDTQYF	TRBV27	TRBJ2-3
CASSPSPGLQETQYF	TRBV19	TRBJ2-5
CASSFGDRGEVNEQYF	TRBV5-1	TRBJ2-7
CASSLTGLLPYEQYF	TRBV7-3	TRBJ2-7
CASSYHPPGQRTDTQYF	TRBV6-2/TRBV6-3	TRBJ2-3
CASSLKGFMANEQFF	TRBV5-5	TRBJ2-1
CSVVQAGGLSGYEQYF	TRBV20-1	TRBJ2-7
CASSLRLRGHNEQFF	TRBV7-2	TRBJ2-1
CASSQVRQPRGSQYF	TRBV3-1	TRBJ2-3
CASSLLASPTINQETQYF	TRBV11-2	TRBJ2-5
CASSFWRASPTRTDTQYF	TRBV5-5	TRBJ2-3
CASRTHLAGPLPQFF	TRBV5-1	TRBJ2-1
CASSFQGPATNEKLFF	TRBV5-1	TRBJ1-4
CASSVRRGTEAFF	TRBV25-1	TRBJ1-1
CASSPPLRAQETQYF	TRBV18	TRBJ2-5
CASSLEGIVNEQFF	TRBV7-2	TRBJ2-1
CSVEGGGRTGELFF	TRBV29-1	TRBJ2-2
CASSPYNNSPLHF	TRBV7-9	TRBJ1-6
CSVGSSTDTQYF	TRBV29-1	TRBJ2-3
CASSFGQGGRTYEQYF	TRBV5-8	TRBJ2-7
CASSFLRTVWGGPKNIQYF	TRBV28	TRBJ2-4
CSARAGTGGYTF	TRBV20-1	TRBJ1-2
CASSRETGGEQYF	TRBV7-9	TRBJ2-7
CASSAEKDNYEQYF	TRBV7-6	TRBJ2-7
CASSPDLDLYEQYF	TRBV5-6	TRBJ2-7
CASSRQGDYNSPLHF	TRBV5-1	TRBJ1-6